Below, 4 T cell receptor beta chains from the same sample are listed, as sequenced in a study of shared clonotypes between healthy human individuals. Measured with immunoSEQ multiplex PCR; TCRdb has only the in-frame clones, and not every one. The sample consists of around 2.1 million clones, approximately 96% of them appearing once. Material: naive CD4+ T cells sorted from blood. The subset here: CD45RA+ positively selected. These receptors were taken from a young man in good health.

This sequence joins TRBV28 and TRBJ2-1; 9 bases align to TRBD1. Germline values: CDR1 MDHEN, CDR2 SYDVKM. This CDR3 has 15 residues. V dropped 5 bases and J dropped 10; count of bases not matched to a gene: 12. CDR3 loop: CASSPTSTGGKEQFF. The CDR3 region has the DNA TGTGCCAGCAGTCCAACCAGCACAGGGGGCAAGGAGCAGTTCTTC.

V is TRBV6-5 and J is TRBJ1-3, with D unclear. Between the trimmed V and J ends, which lost 4 bases and 0 bases, there was a span of 10 bases. CDR1 MNHEY and CDR2 SVGAGI come from the germline V gene. The CDR3 covers 15 residues. This CDR3 is CASSFLYSSGNTIYF. The CDR3, as DNA: TGTGCCAGCAGTTTTTTGTACAGCTCTGGAAACACCATATATTTT.

The V and J genes are TRBV7-9 and TRBJ2-7; perhaps D is TRBD1 or TRBD2 (5 bases each). V shed 3 bases and J shed 2 bases, with 14 bases lying between them. This CDR3 region has 15 residues. CDR1 and CDR2 (germline): SEHNR, FQNEAQ (reference sequence). DNA of the CDR3: TGTGCCAGCAGCTTGGCGGCAGGGAGAACCTACGAGCAGTACTTC. Its protein is CASSLAAGRTYEQYF.

The chain employs TRBV5-4 and TRBJ2-7; 10 positions match TRBD1. The CDR3 loop spans 16 amino acids. Per the germline V gene, CDR1 is SGHNT and CDR2 is YYREEE (reference sequence). J gave up 4 bases and V 4 bases, and 11 bases lay outside the gene matches. CDR3 sequence reads: CASSPASGQGSYEQYF. The CDR3 nucleotides read TGTGCCAGCAGCCCGGCCTCGGGACAGGGGTCGTACGAGCAGTACTTC. The complete variable domain, with remaining parts taken from reference TRBV5-4 and TRBJ2-7, reads ETGVTQSPTHLIKTRGQQVTLRCSSQSGHNTVSWYQQALGQGPQFIFQYYREEENGRGNFPPRFSGLQFPNYSSELNVNALELDDSALYLCASSPASGQGSYEQYFGPGTRLTVT.